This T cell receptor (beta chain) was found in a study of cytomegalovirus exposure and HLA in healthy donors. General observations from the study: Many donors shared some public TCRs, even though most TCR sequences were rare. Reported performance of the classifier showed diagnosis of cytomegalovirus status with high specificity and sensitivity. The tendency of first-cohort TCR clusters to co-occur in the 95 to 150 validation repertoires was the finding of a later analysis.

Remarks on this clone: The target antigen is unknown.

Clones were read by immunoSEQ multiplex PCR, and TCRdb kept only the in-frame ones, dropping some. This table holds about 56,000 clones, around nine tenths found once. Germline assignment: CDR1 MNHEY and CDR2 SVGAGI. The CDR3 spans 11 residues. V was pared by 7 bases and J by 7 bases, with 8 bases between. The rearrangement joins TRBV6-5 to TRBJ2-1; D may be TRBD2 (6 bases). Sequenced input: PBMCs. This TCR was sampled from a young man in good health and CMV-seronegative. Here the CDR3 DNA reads TGTGCCAGCACGGGGGAGAATGAGCAGTTCTTC. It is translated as CASTGENEQFF.